This T cell receptor (beta chain) is from a study of cytomegalovirus exposure and HLA in healthy donors. Study context: Per a later analysis, the approximately 690 first-cohort and under 150 validation repertoires shared one platform. General study results and limits: Rare TCR sequences dominated, though some public TCRs recurred in many donors. CMV antigen specificity was confirmed in vitro for a few CMV-associated chains. Listed as cytomegalovirus-associated were 150 to 200 TCR beta chains.

On this clone: Its antigen is unidentified. A read error may produce the germline difference seen at one junction end.

Germline V lookup: CDR1 SSHAT, CDR2 FNYEAQ (reference sequence). The CDR3 covers 18 residues. TCRdb's copy holds only in-frame clones and misses some; the assay was immunoSEQ multiplex PCR. The repertoire includes roughly 130,000 clones, about 90% of them detected once, and about 3.7% sits in the top ten. This chain connects TRBV7-7 to TRBJ2-7; 15 bases are shared with TRBD2. The TCR was taken from a man aged 25-45 years in good health and CMV-seronegative. Sequenced: PBMCs. The CDR3 loop is CASSLGLAGGSDSYEQYF. The CDR3 coding sequence is TGTGCTAGCAGCCTGGGACTAGCGGGGGGTTCAGATTCCTACGAGCAGTACTTC.